This entry features one T cell receptor (beta chain) sequence. Germline CDR1 and CDR2: LGHNA and YSLEER. CDR3 length: 14 amino acids. Trimming removed 0 bases from V and 8 bases from J, with 13 bases in between. RNA transcripts were the source from which TCR beta CDR3 regions were amplified. First-round RT-PCR employed HTBI primers, with a second-round multiplex PCR after it. TCRdb reprocessed the multiplex PCR reads with MiXCR, giving one entry per CDR3 protein. The repertoire holds about 740,000 distinct CDR3 sequences, with about 44% as singletons. These data are taken from a study of Graves' ophthalmopathy and Graves' hyperthyroidism. Donors with ophthalmopathy: moderate-to-severe activity, CAS ≥3, NOSPECS ≥4, duration under 3 months. Isolation of PBMCs was performed using 10 ml of fresh peripheral blood.

Sequencing was carried out using peripheral blood. The rearrangement joins TRBV4-3 to TRBJ1-2, with a weak D call TRBD1 (6 bases). The TCR was taken from an adult man with Graves' ophthalmopathy. The CDR3 sequence is CASSQDWGQKGYTF. The CDR3 nucleotides read TGCGCCAGCAGCCAAGATTGGGGGCAGAAGGGCTACACCTTC.